These 11 T cell receptor beta chains originate from one sample sequenced in a study of T cell responses to AZD1222 COVID-19 vaccine. The repertoire was sequenced with immunoSEQ multiplex PCR; TCRdb's copy has only in-frame clones and lacks some. The data show roughly 250,000 clones, 85% to 95% seen once. The material was peripheral blood, obtained on day 0 of AZD1222 vaccination. These receptors all stem from an adult in good health.

The chain employs TRBV3-1 (or the pseudogene TRBV3-2) and TRBJ1-1; D is undetermined. This CDR3 region has 12 residues. Germline V gives CDR1 LGHDT, CDR2 YNNKEL (reference sequence). V lost 1 base and J lost 8, with 8 bases in between. CDR3 loop: CASSQGVGEAFF. The CDR3 nucleotides read TGTGCCAGCAGCCAAGGGGTGGGAGAAGCTTTCTTT.

The rearrangement joins TRBV7-3 to TRBJ2-1; 10 positions agree with TRBD2. Germline lookup yields CDR1 SGHTA and CDR2 FQGTGA. With V trimmed by 0 bases and J by 8 bases, 4 bases remained unmatched. The CDR3 spans 15 residues. The CDR3 DNA reads as TGTGCCAGCAGCTTAACGGCTAGCGGGAGCCATGAGCAGTTCTTC. This encodes CASSLTASGSHEQFF.

This rearrangement joins TRBV28 to TRBJ1-2; D is possibly TRBD1 (5 bases). This CDR3 has 15 amino acids. The V end was cut by 3 bases, the J end by 3 bases, with 14 bases between. Germline CDR1 reads MDHEN; CDR2 reads SYDVKM. CDR3 bases: TGTGCCAGCAGTTTCAGCCAGCGGGGGTACTATGGCTACACCTTC. It codes for CASSFSQRGYYGYTF.

There are a few counts of this clone. The genes are TRBV5-1 and TRBJ2-1; TRBD2 matches at 12 bases. This CDR3 comprises 15 residues. Germline-derived CDR1 and CDR2 are SGHRS and YFSETQ. The J segment lost 7 bases and the V segment lost 0 bases, leaving 2 bases of the junction unmatched. This CDR3 is CASSLALAGGNEQFF. In nucleotides, the CDR3 is TGCGCCAGCAGCTTGGCGCTAGCGGGGGGGAATGAGCAGTTCTTC. Filled out from reference TRBV5-1 and TRBJ2-1, the complete variable domain reads KAGVTQTPRYLIKTRGQQVTLSCSPISGHRSVSWYQQTPGQGLQFLFEYFSETQRNKGNFPGRFSGRQFSNSRSEMNVSTLELGDSALYLCASSLALAGGNEQFFGPGTRLTVL.

The rearrangement joins TRBV6-1 to TRBJ2-5, with 9 bases aligning to TRBD2. Germline-derived CDR1 and CDR2 are MNHNS and SASEGT. The CDR3 has 15 amino acids. The V and J ends lost 2 bases and 8 bases, in that order; junction bases with no gene match: 9. The CDR3 DNA reads TGTGCCAGCAGTGAATATCAAGCGGGGGGCTCAACCCAGTACTTC. This gives the protein CASSEYQAGGSTQYF.

The CDR3 region has the DNA TGTGCCAGCACCTGGTGGACAGGGGGCATGAACACTGAAGCTTTCTTT. Residues: CASTWWTGGMNTEAFF. V usage is TRBV28 and J usage is TRBJ1-1; 11 bases map to TRBD1. CDR3 size: 16 residues. Per germline, CDR1 MDHEN and CDR2 SYDVKM. J gave up 0 bases and V 7 bases, and 7 bases lay outside the gene matches.

The chain uses TRBV5-1 and TRBJ2-7; D uncertain. The CDR3 has 14 residues. Trimming shortened V by 0 bases and J by 0 bases, and 7 bases separated the two germline ends. Germline assignment: CDR1 SGHRS and CDR2 YFSETQ. The CDR3 region is CASSLVPSSYEQYF. The CDR3, as DNA: TGCGCCAGCAGCTTGGTCCCAAGCTCCTACGAGCAGTACTTC.

The chain links TRBV20-1 to TRBJ2-7; D unclear. CDR1 is DFQATT, CDR2 SNEGSKA, per germline (reference sequence). This CDR3 comprises 13 residues. The V and J ends lost 3 bases and 0 bases respectively, with 9 bases between them. DNA of the CDR3: TGCAGTGCTAGTAAGATTGTCTCCTACGAGCAGTACTTC. Encoded protein: CSASKIVSYEQYF.

The rearrangement uses TRBV29-1 and TRBJ1-1, with TRBD1 as a possible D gene (5 bases). The CDR3 is made up of 12 amino acids. Looked up from germline, CDR1 is SQVTM and CDR2 is ANQGSEA. The CDR3 DNA is TGCAGTGGGGGAAGGGACCCCGGTGAAGCTTTCTTT. It specifies CSGGRDPGEAFF.

The V gene is TRBV28, the J gene TRBJ2-4, with D unclear. The CDR3 is 17 residues long. Germline CDR1 reads MDHEN; CDR2 reads SYDVKM. Trimming stripped 5 bases from V and 0 bases from J, with 17 bases between. In nucleotides, the CDR3 is TGTGCCAGCAGTCTCCCCGGGTCAGGCCTAGCCAAAAACATTCAGTACTTC. As protein: CASSLPGSGLAKNIQYF.

J is TRBJ2-7 and V is TRBV4-3; TRBD2 agrees at 9 bases. CDR1 and CDR2 (germline): LGHNA, YSLEER. The V segment lost 4 bases and the J segment 1 base; nucleotides outside the gene matches: 2. This CDR3 has 14 residues. CDR3 in DNA: TGCGCCAGCAGCCTCAGCGGGGGGTCCTACGAGCAGTACTTC. This gives the protein CASSLSGGSYEQYF.